These 30 T cell receptor beta chains were sequenced from one sample in a study of blood T cells in healthy people across ages (dated by TCRdb to the mid-2010s). The method behind the library was 5' RACE. The sequencer listed for this sample is Illumina HiSeq 2500. A second PCR of roughly 7 to 11 cycles was performed with a sample-barcoded 5' primer and a J-beta primer mix. The raw public reads went through TCRdb reprocessing: fastp at Q25, MiXCR clone calling, in-frame beta chains kept. Rows with one shared CDR3 protein collapse into an entry with the most common genes and DNA. The sample table shows around 1,700,000 distinct CDR3 sequences, and roughly 28% are seen once. The ten largest clones represent more than 6% of the sample. The material sequenced was blood. The receptors come from a woman younger than 45 in good health.

This clonotype was found a few times. This sequence joins TRBV29-1 and TRBJ2-3, with D unclear. This CDR3 is 10 amino acids long. Germline values: CDR1 SQVTM, CDR2 ANQGSEA. V was cut by 7 bases and J by 4 bases, with 6 bases left in between. The CDR3 DNA reads TGCAGCGACCGACCAGATACGCAGTATTTT. Protein: CSDRPDTQYF.

This clonotype has only a few counts. The chain is built from TRBV7-2 and TRBJ1-4; D not certain. Germline V lookup: CDR1 SGHTA, CDR2 FQGNSA. Trimming removed 1 base at V and 0 bases at J, with 6 bases between. This CDR3 spans 15 amino acids. The CDR3 loop is CASSLVSATNEKLFF. The CDR3 bases are TGTGCCAGCAGCTTAGTATCAGCAACTAATGAAAAACTGTTTTTT.

The CDR3 bases are TGTGCCAGCAGTTATACGAGTCTTCCCTACGAGCAGTACTTC. Its translation: CASSYTSLPYEQYF. J is TRBJ2-7 and V is TRBV28; no firm D call. The CDR3 totals 14 residues. Germline CDR1 and CDR2: MDHEN and SYDVKM. The V gene lost 4 bases and the J gene lost 2 bases, with 12 bases spanning the gap. Together with reference TRBV28 and TRBJ2-7, the CDR3 gives the full variable domain: DVKVTQSSRYLVKRTGEKVFLECVQDMDHENMFWYRQDPGLGLRLIYFSYDVKMKEKGDIPEGYSVSREKKERFSLILESASTNQTSMYLCASSYTSLPYEQYFGPGTRLTVT.

The rearrangement joins TRBV2 to TRBJ2-5; 7 bases are shared with TRBD1. V trimming: 6 bases; J trimming: 5 bases; junction bases outside the gene matches: 9. CDR3 length: 14 residues. Per the germline V gene, CDR1 is SNHLY and CDR2 is FYNNEI. CDR3 region: CASSWDRRYETQYF. In nucleotides, the CDR3 is TGTGCCAGCAGCTGGGACAGACGATACGAGACCCAGTACTTC. Variable domain in full (rest from reference TRBV2 and TRBJ2-5): EPEVTQTPSHQVTQMGQEVILRCVPISNHLYFYWYRQILGQKVEFLVSFYNNEISEKSEIFDDQFSVERPDGSNFTLKIRSTKLEDSAMYFCASSWDRRYETQYFGPGTRLLVL.

This clonotype has a handful of counts. This rearrangement joins TRBV7-9 to TRBJ2-1, with 12 bases identical to TRBD2. The CDR3 contains 16 residues. The ends lost 5 bases at V and 5 bases at J; junction bases unmatched: 7. Per germline, CDR1 SEHNR and CDR2 FQNEAQ (reference sequence). This CDR3 is CASSRVWTSGNNEQFF. DNA for the CDR3: TGTGCCAGCAGCCGAGTCTGGACTAGCGGGAACAATGAGCAGTTCTTC. The complete variable domain, with remaining parts taken from reference TRBV7-9 and TRBJ2-1, reads DTGVSQNPRHKITKRGQNVTFRCDPISEHNRLYWYRQTLGQGPEFLTYFQNEAQLEKSRLLSDRFSAERPKGSFSTLEIQRTEQGDSAMYLCASSRVWTSGNNEQFFGPGTRLTVL.

This clonotype was seen a handful of times. The chain couples TRBV10-3 to TRBJ2-7; D gene uncertain. The germline gives CDR1 ENHRY, CDR2 SYGVKD. CDR3 length: 14 amino acids. The ends were cut back, 2 bases at V and 0 bases at J, with 8 bases in the middle. In nucleotides, the CDR3 is TGTGCCATCAGTGAGAAGGACGGCTCCTACGAGCAGTACTTC. Its translation is CAISEKDGSYEQYF.

This clonotype came up many times. The DNA for the CDR3 is TGTGCCAGCAGCTTAGCGGGACAGGACTACAATGAGCAGTTCTTC. Translated: CASSLAGQDYNEQFF. The chain has TRBV7-2 and TRBJ2-1, with 8 bases that match TRBD1. V dropped 0 bases and J dropped 3; count of bases not matched to a gene: 1. There are 15 residues in the CDR3. Germline V gene data show CDR1 as SGHTA and CDR2 as FQGNSA.

The chain recombines TRBV20-1 with TRBJ2-1; 7 bases align to TRBD1. The CDR3 runs 17 residues. Germline CDR1 DFQATT, CDR2 SNEGSKA (reference sequence). The V gene end was trimmed by 1 base and the J gene end by 3 bases; junction bases not matched to a gene: 12. This chain's CDR3 is CSARGPPTGSNYNEQFF. CDR3 nucleotide sequence: TGCAGTGCTAGAGGCCCACCGACAGGGAGCAACTACAATGAGCAGTTCTTC.

The genes are TRBV6-2 or TRBV6-3 and TRBJ2-7; D remains unclear. Trimming left V 0 bases short and J 2 bases short, with 14 bases between. Germline V gene lookup returns CDR1 MNHEY and CDR2 SVGEGT. CDR3 length: 16 residues. CDR3 coding DNA: TGTGCCAGCAGTTACTCCGGTTTGGAGCGAACCTACGAGCAGTACTTC. Translating it yields CASSYSGLERTYEQYF.

This clonotype has just a few counts. This rearrangement joins TRBV16 to TRBJ1-2, with 7 bases lining up with TRBD1. CDR1 KGHSY and CDR2 FQNENV come from the germline V gene. Losses at the gene ends were 0 bases for V and 8 bases for J; bases not matched to a gene: 6. The CDR3 covers 14 residues. CDR3 sequence: CASSQSREGQGYTF. In DNA form, the CDR3 reads TGTGCCAGCAGCCAATCGAGGGAGGGACAGGGCTACACCTTC.

In this sample, this clonotype turned up many times. This chain uses TRBV14 with TRBJ2-7; D possibly uses TRBD1 or TRBD2 (5 bases each). From germline, CDR1 is SGHDN and CDR2 FVKESK. The CDR3 is 14 residues long. V lost 3 bases to trimming and J lost 5 bases, with 14 bases between them. CDR3 sequence: CASSHRGQGHEQYF. The DNA of the CDR3 is TGTGCCAGCAGCCACCGCGGGCAGGGTCACGAGCAGTACTTC. Using reference TRBV14 and TRBJ2-7 for the parts outside the CDR3, the full variable domain is EAGVTQFPSHSVIEKGQTVTLRCDPISGHDNLYWYRRVMGKEIKFLLHFVKESKQDESGMPNNRFLAERTGGTYSTLKVQPAELEDSGVYFCASSHRGQGHEQYFGPGTRLTVT.

In this sample, this clonotype turned up many times. The CDR3 nucleotides are TGTGCCAGCAGCACGACCGGGACAGAGAATTCACCCCTCCACTTT. It encodes CASSTTGTENSPLHF. The rearrangement joins TRBV9 to TRBJ1-6; 7 bases line up with TRBD1. Germline CDR1 reads SGDLS; CDR2 reads YYNGEE. The CDR3 covers 15 residues. J gave up 7 bases and V 4 bases, and 8 bases lay outside the gene matches.

Notes on this clonotype: This may come from a read error, since a much larger clone is one base off. The chain uses TRBV7-2 and TRBJ1-2, with D perhaps matching TRBD1 (5 bases). Trimming took off 1 base at V and 10 bases at J, with 16 bases between the two ends. This CDR3 contains 14 residues. Germline assignment: CDR1 SGHTA and CDR2 FQGNSA. Here the CDR3 DNA reads TGTGCCAGCAGCTTAGGATCAGGGCGACGGGACTACACCTTC. The encoded protein is CASSLGSGRRDYTF.

This chain uses TRBV7-3 with TRBJ2-1, with TRBD2 identical over 7 bases. Germline V gene sequence: CDR1 SGHTA, CDR2 FQGTGA. The CDR3 is 13 residues long. V shed 2 bases, J shed 8 bases, and the junction held 3 bases outside the gene matches. The CDR3 spells CASSLGRAYEQFF. As DNA, the CDR3 is TGTGCCAGCAGCTTAGGGAGGGCATATGAGCAGTTCTTC.

This chain links TRBV24-1 with TRBJ2-1; 8 bases align to TRBD1. The CDR3 covers 12 residues. The junction had 2 bases not matched to a gene; V was cut back by 5 bases and J by 9 bases. The germline V gene encodes CDR1 KGHDR and CDR2 SFDVKD. CDR3 coding DNA: TGTGCCACCAGTGCACAGGGGGGTGAGCAGTTCTTC. This codes for CATSAQGGEQFF.

This clonotype was observed a handful of times. The V call is TRBV5-6, the J call TRBJ2-1; 9 bases are a match to TRBD2. Germline CDR1 reads SGHDT; CDR2 reads YYEEEE. The CDR3 has 15 amino acids. Unmatched junction bases numbered 7, after V lost 0 bases and J lost 9 bases. The CDR3 loop is CASSLAIAGAGEQFF. The CDR3 DNA sequence: TGTGCCAGCAGCTTGGCCATAGCGGGAGCGGGTGAGCAGTTCTTC.

This clonotype was counted only a few times. The chain uses TRBV29-1 and TRBJ1-2; 8 nucleotides match TRBD1. Trimming removed 3 bases from V and 6 bases from J; junction bases left unmatched: 9. Germline V gene lookup returns CDR1 SQVTM and CDR2 ANQGSEA. The CDR3 consists of 14 residues. CDR3 nucleotides: TGCAGCGTTGATCGACAGGGGTCCGGCCATGGCTACACCTTC. As protein: CSVDRQGSGHGYTF.

The chain recombines TRBV9 with TRBJ2-3, with D maybe TRBD2 (6 bases). CDR1 and CDR2 from the germline V gene are SGDLS and YYNGEE. The CDR3 contains 15 residues. Trimming removed 3 bases at V and 3 bases at J, with 14 bases between. CDR3 in amino acids: CASSGRDGGTDTQYF. In DNA, the CDR3 is TGTGCCAGCAGCGGTCGGGACGGGGGTACAGATACGCAGTATTTT.

The V call is TRBV20-1, the J call TRBJ1-3; D is perhaps TRBD1 (5 bases). Between the trimmed V and J ends, which lost 6 bases and 0 bases, there was a span of 15 bases. This CDR3 is built from 15 residues. CDR1 is DFQATT, CDR2 SNEGSKA, per germline (reference sequence). CDR3 nucleotides: TGCAGTGCGATTAGGGGCCCCATCTCTGGAAACACCATATATTTT. As protein: CSAIRGPISGNTIYF.

The chain recombines TRBV18 with TRBJ2-5; TRBD1 matches 8 bases. TRBJ2-7 matches the DNA end more closely, so the J call is doubtful. There are 15 residues in the CDR3. The germline gives CDR1 KGHSH, CDR2 LQKENI. The CDR3 region is CASSPSVRGQDEQYF. The CDR3 DNA reads as TGTGCCAGCTCACCATCAGTCAGGGGGCAAGACGAGCAGTACTTC.

The J gene is TRBJ1-4, the V gene TRBV5-1, with D maybe TRBD1 (5 bases). V gave up 0 bases and J gave up 8 bases, with 14 bases separating them. The CDR3 has 15 residues. Germline lookup yields CDR1 SGHRS and CDR2 YFSETQ. CDR3 DNA: TGCGCCAGCAGCTTGGGGGCAGGGCAAAAGGAAAAACTGTTTTTT. This codes for CASSLGAGQKEKLFF.

This clonotype was seen a handful of times. The chain combines TRBV7-2 with TRBJ1-1, with TRBD1 identical over 7 bases. V shed 8 bases, J shed 2 bases, and the junction held 5 bases outside the gene matches. Per germline, CDR1 SGHTA and CDR2 FQGNSA. The CDR3 totals 13 residues. The chain's CDR3 is CASGDSLNTEAFF. DNA for the CDR3: TGTGCCAGCGGGGACAGCCTTAACACTGAAGCTTTCTTT.

This clonotype has a handful of counts. The chain has TRBV20-1 and TRBJ2-1; perhaps TRBD1 as D (6 bases). Germline CDR1 reads DFQATT; CDR2 reads SNEGSKA (reference sequence). The CDR3 contains 12 residues. V was pared by 3 bases and J by 8 bases, with 11 bases between. The CDR3 protein is CSASQQGYEQFF. CDR3 DNA sequence: TGCAGTGCTAGCCAACAGGGATATGAGCAGTTCTTC.

Remarks on this clonotype: A much larger clone differs from this one at a single base, so this may be a read error. DNA of the CDR3: TGCAGCGCCGTGAGACAGGGAAACAATGAGCAGTTCTTC. It is translated as CSAVRQGNNEQFF. The chain has TRBV29-1 and TRBJ2-1, with 7 positions matching TRBD1. The length of the CDR3 is 13 residues. J was trimmed by 5 bases and V by 7 bases; bases with no gene match: 8. CDR1 SQVTM and CDR2 ANQGSEA come from the germline V gene.

On this clonotype itself: This may arise from a read error, as a much more abundant clone is one base away. V usage is TRBV12-3 or TRBV12-4 and J usage is TRBJ2-3; 7 nucleotides agree with TRBD2. CDR3 length: 13 residues. V dropped 8 bases and J dropped 10; count of bases not matched to a gene: 12. The CDR3 coding sequence is TGTGCCAGCGGGGAGCGGGAACGTAATCCGCAGTATTTT. Translated: CASGERERNPQYF.

This clonotype has at least ten counts. The chain uses TRBV7-2 and TRBJ2-7, with D possibly matching TRBD2 (5 bases). Germline V lookup: CDR1 SGHTA, CDR2 FQGNSA. The CDR3 consists of 15 residues. Trimming pared 1 base from V and 0 bases from J, leaving 10 bases between. DNA of the CDR3: TGTGCCAGCAGCTTAGGACTACTGAGCTCCTACGAGCAGTACTTC. Translated, it gives CASSLGLLSSYEQYF.

The genes are TRBV6-2 or TRBV6-3 and TRBJ2-4, with D unclear. CDR3 size: 12 residues. CDR1 MNHEY and CDR2 SVGEGT come from the germline V gene. V gave up 7 bases and J gave up 5 bases, with 9 bases separating them. The DNA of the CDR3 is TGTGCCAGCACCTCGGTGGAAAACATTCAGTACTTC. Amino acid sequence: CASTSVENIQYF.

As for this clonotype: A much larger clone differs by one base, so this may be a read error. The chain is built from TRBV5-1 and TRBJ2-1, with a possible D match to TRBD1 (5 bases). Germline V lookup: CDR1 SGHRS, CDR2 YFSETQ. Deletions cut 4 bases from V and 0 bases from J, with 11 bases between. The CDR3 loop spans 15 amino acids. CDR3 DNA: TGCGCCAGCAGCCACGAACAGGCCTCCTACAATGAGCAGTTCTTC. Amino acid sequence: CASSHEQASYNEQFF.

This clonotype was seen a few times. The chain joins TRBV7-3 to TRBJ1-2; D is unclear. In germline, CDR1 is SGHTA, CDR2 FQGTGA. The V end lost 5 bases, the J end lost 4 bases, and 17 bases lay between the germline ends. The CDR3 sequence is 15 residues long. CDR3 bases: TGTGCCAGCAGCCCCTCAGGCGAGGGCATCTATGGCTACACCTTC. Encoded protein: CASSPSGEGIYGYTF.

This clonotype has a count of ten or more. The rearrangement links TRBV12-3 or TRBV12-4 to TRBJ2-1; D gene ambiguous. This CDR3 contains 12 residues. V shed 1 base and J shed 12 bases, with 10 bases lying between them. The CDR3 coding sequence is TGTGCCAGCAGTTTAGACCCCGTCGTGCAGTTCTTC. Translated: CASSLDPVVQFF.